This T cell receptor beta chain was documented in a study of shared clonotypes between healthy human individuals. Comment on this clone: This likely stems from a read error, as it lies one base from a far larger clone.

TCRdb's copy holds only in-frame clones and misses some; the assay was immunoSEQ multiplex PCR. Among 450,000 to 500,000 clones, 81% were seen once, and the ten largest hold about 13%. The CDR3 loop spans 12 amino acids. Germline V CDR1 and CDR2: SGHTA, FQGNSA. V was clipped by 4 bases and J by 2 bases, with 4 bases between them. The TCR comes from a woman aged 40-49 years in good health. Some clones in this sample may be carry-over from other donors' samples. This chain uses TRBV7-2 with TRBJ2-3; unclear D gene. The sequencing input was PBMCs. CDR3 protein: CASSSNTDTQYF. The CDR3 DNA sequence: TGTGCCAGCAGCTCGAACACAGATACGCAGTATTTT.